Sequencing of this T cell receptor (beta chain) was carried out in a study of blood T cell repertoires in COVID-19. Study information: Acute and convalescent COVID-19 samples came from the United States, Italy and Spain.

Germline lookup yields CDR1 KGHSH and CDR2 LQKENI. The CDR3 spans 15 residues. V lost 3 bases, J lost 5 bases, and 16 bases lay in between. Authors' analysis steps: Estimated nucleated cell counts came from reference gene primer amplification. Using immunoSEQ multiplex PCR, the repertoire was profiled, and TCRdb retains in-frame clones only, with some absent. V and J calls plus clone size are reproduced from that table; the DNA served to infer D and trimming. The data show 65,000 to 95,000 clones, nearly 90% seen once. The sequencing sample was made of peripheral blood. The source is a man aged 65 to 79 with acute or convalescent COVID-19. The chain employs TRBV18 and TRBJ1-1, with TRBD1 as a possible D gene (6 bases). The CDR3 coding sequence is TGTGCCAGCTCACCCCTACAGGGTAGTATGACTGAAGCTTTCTTT. It yields the protein CASSPLQGSMTEAFF.